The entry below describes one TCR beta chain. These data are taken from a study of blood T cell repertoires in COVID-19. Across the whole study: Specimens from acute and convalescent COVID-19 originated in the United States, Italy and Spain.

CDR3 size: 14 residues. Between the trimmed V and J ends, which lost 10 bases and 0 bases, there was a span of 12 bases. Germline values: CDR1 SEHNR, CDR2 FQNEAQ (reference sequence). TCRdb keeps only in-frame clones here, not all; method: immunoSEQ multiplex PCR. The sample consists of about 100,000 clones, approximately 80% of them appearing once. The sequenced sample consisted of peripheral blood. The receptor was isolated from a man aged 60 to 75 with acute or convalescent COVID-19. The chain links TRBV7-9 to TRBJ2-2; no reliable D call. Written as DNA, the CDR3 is TGTGCCACCTCAAAAGACACGAACACCGGGGAGCTGTTTTTT. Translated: CATSKDTNTGELFF.